This T cell receptor beta chain derives from a study of blood T cell repertoires in COVID-19. Study in general: Collection of acute and convalescent COVID-19 samples took place in the United States, Italy and Spain. Sample material is recorded as cDNA or gDNA derived from T cells, B-cell-depleted T cells, or PBMCs.

In the study's own analysis: Reference gene primer amplification in the assay estimated nucleated cell counts. Clones were sequenced by immunoSEQ multiplex PCR, and TCRdb holds only the in-frame ones, with some missing. V, J and clone size reflect that table, while D and trimming were determined from the DNA. The sample yields under 200,000 clones, just over 90% seen once. Germline CDR1 is SGHRS and CDR2 is YFSETQ. The V gene end was trimmed by 7 bases and the J gene end by 4 bases; junction bases not matched to a gene: 7. The length of the CDR3 is 13 residues. The sequencing sample was made of peripheral blood. The receptor was isolated from a man aged 18 to 30 with acute or convalescent COVID-19. The chain joins TRBV5-1 to TRBJ2-7; 8 nucleotides agree with TRBD1. This CDR3 is CASRDRQFYEQYF. CDR3 sequence (DNA): TGCGCCAGCCGGGACAGGCAATTTTACGAGCAGTACTTC. Using reference TRBV5-1 and TRBJ2-7 for the parts outside the CDR3, the full variable domain is KAGVTQTPRYLIKTRGQQVTLSCSPISGHRSVSWYQQTPGQGLQFLFEYFSETQRNKGNFPGRFSGRQFSNSRSEMNVSTLELGDSALYLCASRDRQFYEQYFGPGTRLTVT.